This is a list of T cell receptor beta chains from one sample in a study of shared clonotypes between healthy human individuals. Clones were sequenced by immunoSEQ multiplex PCR, and TCRdb holds only the in-frame ones, with some missing. Found here are millions of clones, roughly 91% of them singletons; the top ten hold 1.5% to 2%. The sequenced sample consisted of naive CD8+ T cells from PBMCs. Receptors originate from a man younger than 35 in good health. Some clones in this sample may be carry-over from other donors' samples. CDR3s include the opening cysteine and the closing phenylalanine or tryptophan.

v_call,j_call,cdr3_aa
TRBV7-9,TRBJ1-1,CASTKPVGTEAFF
TRBV5-7,TRBJ2-7,CASSLEREGSYEQYF
TRBV29-1,TRBJ2-1,CSVTYYNEQFF
TRBV11-2,TRBJ2-1,CASSSGLNYEQFF
TRBV4-3,TRBJ2-1,CASSQRVGENEQFF
TRBV19,TRBJ2-1,CASSMPGLGYNEQFF
TRBV27,TRBJ1-5,CASSLMGGTDQPQHF
TRBV27,TRBJ2-1,CASSPDGEGPPNEQFF
TRBV2,TRBJ2-7,CASSERASGRDGEQYF
TRBV7-9,TRBJ2-7,CASGREYEQYF
TRBV25-1,TRBJ1-6,CASGDRGYNSPLHF
TRBV19,TRBJ1-2,CASSIVGGGYGYTF
TRBV10-2,TRBJ2-1,CASSEGFGNEQFF
TRBV11-1,TRBJ2-3,CASSLGGDPGDTQYF
TRBV28,TRBJ1-3,CASSLGGYANTIYF
TRBV18,TRBJ2-7,CASSDQKGQGAHEQYF
TRBV6-1,TRBJ1-1,CASSATGALNTEAFF
TRBV2,TRBJ2-3,CTWGRQADTQYF
TRBV27,TRBJ2-4,CASSSGRDLQYF
TRBV27,TRBJ2-2,CASSEIGTGNTGELFF
TRBV7-8,TRBJ2-7,CASSPGTGAYEQYF
TRBV7-8,TRBJ2-1,CASSLAPGQGGGNEQFF
TRBV7-9,TRBJ2-3,CASSTARGGTIGQYF
TRBV2,TRBJ2-3,CASQPSYTDTQYF
TRBV7-2,TRBJ2-3,CASSPESAGPPLDTQYF
TRBV4-1,TRBJ1-1,CASSQDEIYGEINTEAFF
TRBV28,TRBJ2-5,CASSQSTNTRTGEETQYF
TRBV9,TRBJ2-7,CASSVSGWGIDEQYF
TRBV5-1,TRBJ2-7,CASSRDEGLAGAQDEQYF
TRBV28,TRBJ1-4,CASRLQGGTNEKLFF
TRBV27,TRBJ1-1,CASSLTVETGSTEAFF
TRBV7-2,TRBJ2-1,CASSLLAGPRNEQFF
TRBV28,TRBJ2-7,CASSLALYEQYF
TRBV29-1,TRBJ2-1,CSGGLAGVSYNEQFF
TRBV30,TRBJ1-6,CAWSVGAAGNSPLHF
TRBV19,TRBJ2-3,CASSPGGSSTDTQYF
TRBV28,TRBJ2-5,CASSYGLGETQYF
TRBV4-3,TRBJ2-3,CASSQDLASGADTQYF
TRBV7-3,TRBJ2-1,CASSPNRGPYNEQFF
TRBV19,TRBJ2-3,CASSIDPGPYTDTQYF
TRBV10-3,TRBJ2-7,CAISVGPQTYEQYF